Listed below are T cell receptor beta chains from one sample, sequenced in a study of blood T cell repertoires in COVID-19. Clones were sequenced by immunoSEQ multiplex PCR, and TCRdb holds only the in-frame ones, with some missing. The table records about 160,000 clones, approximately 86% of them present only once. Sequenced sample: PBMCs or T cells enriched from blood (not recorded which). The receptors here all came from a man aged 55 to 69 who had recovered from COVID-19. The CDR3 runs from the conserved cysteine through the conserved F or W. The D gene is left open where the match is weak. Expanded clones get a size class; other rows say once, few or many, or leave the size out.

d_gene	j_gene	abundance	v_gene	CDR3nt	CDR3aa
TRBD1	TRBJ1-5	NA	TRBV19	TGTGCCAGTAGTATAGATACAGGGGACGGCAATCAGCCCCAGCATTTT	CASSIDTGDGNQPQHF
NA	TRBJ2-6	NA	TRBV28	TGTGCCAGCAGTCAACCGGGACTAGGGGGCCCTGGGGCCAACGTCCTGACTTTC	CASSQPGLGGPGANVLTF
TRBD1	TRBJ2-1	NA	TRBV6-1	TGTGCCAGCAGTGAAGCAGGACAGGTCTACAATGAGCAGTTCTTC	CASSEAGQVYNEQFF
TRBD2	TRBJ2-3	NA	TRBV5-4	TGTGCCACTACTAGCGGGGGTAGCACAGATACGCAGTATTTT	CATTSGGSTDTQYF
TRBD2	TRBJ2-5	NA	TRBV10-3	TGTGCCATCAGTGTTGGGCTAGCGGGGAAAGAGACCCAGTACTTC	CAISVGLAGKETQYF
TRBD1	TRBJ1-5	NA	TRBV2	TGTGCCAGCACCCTTGGACAGGGGGGAAATCAGCCCCAGCATTTT	CASTLGQGGNQPQHF
NA	TRBJ1-3	NA	TRBV5-4	TGTGCCAGCAGCTTGAGGGGGTACTCTGGAAACACCATATATTTT	CASSLRGYSGNTIYF
TRBD1	TRBJ1-2	NA	TRBV12-5	TGTGCTAGTGCCTTGGGGCAGGGGGGAAACTATGGCTACACCTTC	CASALGQGGNYGYTF
NA	TRBJ2-7	once	TRBV12-5	TGTGCTAGTGGTTTGGGCCTAGGAGCCAGCGAGCAGTACTTC	CASGLGLGASEQYF
TRBD1	TRBJ1-1	NA	TRBV19	TGTGCCAGTAGTACCAGGGGGAGAATGAACACTGAAGCTTTCTTT	CASSTRGRMNTEAFF
TRBD2	TRBJ2-5	once	TRBV10-3	TGTGCCACGGGGACTAGCGGGGGGGCCCTGGAGACCCAGTACTTC	CATGTSGGALETQYF
TRBD2	TRBJ2-2	NA	TRBV11-1	TGTGCCAGCATAGTAGCGGGAGGGCCACCCGGGGAGCTGTTTTTT	CASIVAGGPPGELFF
TRBD1	TRBJ1-2	NA	TRBV5-1	TGCGCCAGCAGCCTAGGGACAGGGGACGGCTACACCTTC	CASSLGTGDGYTF
NA	TRBJ1-1	NA	TRBV19	TGTGCCAGTAGTATTACGGGGGGCCGGAACACTGAAGCTTTCTTT	CASSITGGRNTEAFF
NA	TRBJ1-1	NA	TRBV5-1	TGCGCCAGCAGCTTGGCGGGTATGAACACTGAAGCTTTCTTT	CASSLAGMNTEAFF
TRBD1	TRBJ1-3	NA	TRBV5-4	TGTGCCAGCAGCCCCGGGACAGGCCCCATTGCCGTAAACACCATATATTTT	CASSPGTGPIAVNTIYF
TRBD1	TRBJ1-6	NA	TRBV19	TGTGCCAGTAGTTGGGGACAGACGAATTCACCCCTCCACTTT	CASSWGQTNSPLHF
TRBD1	TRBJ2-5	NA	TRBV25-1	TGTGCCAGCACCAGTCTGGACAGGGTGGAAGAGACCCAGTACTTC	CASTSLDRVEETQYF
NA	TRBJ1-1	NA	TRBV28	TGTGCCGGGATATCGGACAGGAACACTGAAGCTTTCTTT	CAGISDRNTEAFF
NA	TRBJ1-5	NA	TRBV21-1	TGTGCCAGCAGCAAAGTTTCCGAGGGGGATCAGCCCCAGCATTTT	CASSKVSEGDQPQHF
NA	TRBJ2-5	NA	TRBV24-1	TGTGCCACCAGTGATTTGAAGCTAGGTTCGAAGGAGACCCAGTACTTC	CATSDLKLGSKETQYF
TRBD2	TRBJ2-1	NA	TRBV7-8	TGTGCCAGCAGCTTAGGGGGGACTAGCGGGAGTGGTAAGTTCTTC	CASSLGGTSGSGKFF
NA	TRBJ2-1	NA	TRBV24-1	TGTGCCACCAGTGACACTACCGGGTCCTCCAAGAATGAGCAGTTCTTC	CATSDTTGSSKNEQFF
NA	TRBJ1-6	NA	TRBV28	TGTGCCAGCACCCTCAGTGGTAATTCACCCCTCCACTTT	CASTLSGNSPLHF
NA	TRBJ1-2	NA	TRBV28	TGTGCCAGCAGTTCTGCAGGGCCTACCTATGGCTACACCTTC	CASSSAGPTYGYTF
NA	TRBJ2-3	NA	TRBV7-3	TGTGCCAGCAGCCTCGGGAGCACAGATACGCAGTATTTT	CASSLGSTDTQYF
NA	TRBJ2-7	NA	TRBV11-1	TGTGCCAGCAGCTTAACAGTCAGGCCAGCCGGGACAGAGCAGTACTTC	CASSLTVRPAGTEQYF